The sequence of this TCR beta chain was determined in a study of blood T cell repertoires in COVID-19. Assay: immunoSEQ multiplex PCR; the TCRdb copy retains only in-frame clones and omits some. The sample comprises about 210,000 clones, 87% of which are singletons, and 10% to 13% rests with the top ten. Trimming shortened V by 2 bases and J by 4 bases, and 12 bases separated the two germline ends. In germline, CDR1 is SNHLY, CDR2 FYNNEI. The CDR3 runs 15 residues. Participants spanned ages about 18 to 100 years and resided in about 25 US areas. Participants were placed into cohorts based on the clinical history they reported.

This TCR was sampled from a man between 18 and 29 years old with acute COVID-19. The specimen was PBMCs or T cells enriched from blood (not recorded which). The V call is TRBV2, the J call TRBJ1-3; D is ambiguous. CDR3 loop: CASSESGISGNTIYF. The CDR3 DNA follows: TGTGCCAGCAGTGAATCGGGGATATCAGGAAACACCATATATTTT.